A selection of T cell receptor beta chains follows, all from one sample in a study of cytomegalovirus exposure and HLA in healthy donors. The table came from immunoSEQ multiplex PCR; TCRdb's copy has only in-frame clones and leaves some out. The table shows tens of thousands of clones, with 70% to 85% occurring only once. The specimen sequenced was PBMCs. The receptors come from a young man in good health and CMV-seronegative. Each CDR3 is given with its conserved first and last residue. The D gene is left open where the match is weak. Size is stated for part of the rows, as once, few or many counts, or as a class when the clone is expanded.

cdr3_nt: TGTGCCTGGAGTGTGGAGGCTAACTATGGCTACACCTTC; cdr3_aa: CAWSVEANYGYTF; j_call: TRBJ1-2; d_call: -; clone_size: -; v_call: TRBV30
cdr3_nt: TGTGCCAGCAGCTTGACGGTAGCGGGGGAATCAAATGAGCAGTTCTTC; cdr3_aa: CASSLTVAGESNEQFF; j_call: TRBJ2-1; d_call: TRBD2; clone_size: -; v_call: TRBV5-8
cdr3_nt: TGTGCCAGCAGCTTCTCAAGTTTGGGACAGGGGAGGAACTATGGCTACACCTTC; cdr3_aa: CASSFSSLGQGRNYGYTF; j_call: TRBJ1-2; d_call: TRBD1; clone_size: -; v_call: TRBV7-9
cdr3_nt: TGTGCCAGCAGCCCCAGACAGGGAGACAACACCGGGGAGCTGTTTTTT; cdr3_aa: CASSPRQGDNTGELFF; j_call: TRBJ2-2; d_call: TRBD1; clone_size: -; v_call: TRBV7-6
cdr3_nt: TGTGCCAGCAGTGATCACCGCAGGCCTAGCACAGATACGCAGTATTTT; cdr3_aa: CASSDHRRPSTDTQYF; j_call: TRBJ2-3; d_call: -; clone_size: -; v_call: TRBV2
cdr3_nt: TGCGCCAGCAGCCAAGAGCCCCTGACAGGGGGCGCAGGAAACACCATATATTTT; cdr3_aa: CASSQEPLTGGAGNTIYF; j_call: TRBJ1-3; d_call: TRBD1; clone_size: once; v_call: TRBV4-3
cdr3_nt: TGTGCCAGCAGTTATAAAGGGTATCGGGATACTGAAGCTTTCTTT; cdr3_aa: CASSYKGYRDTEAFF; j_call: TRBJ1-1; d_call: -; clone_size: -; v_call: TRBV2
cdr3_nt: TGTGCCAGCAGCTTAGACCTAGACAATGAGCAGTTCTTC; cdr3_aa: CASSLDLDNEQFF; j_call: TRBJ2-1; d_call: -; clone_size: -; v_call: TRBV7-8
cdr3_nt: TGTGCCAGCAGCTACGCACAGGGCGGCGCTGAAGCTTTCTTT; cdr3_aa: CASSYAQGGAEAFF; j_call: TRBJ1-1; d_call: -; clone_size: -; v_call: TRBV11-3
cdr3_nt: TGTGCCAGTAGTATCAAAAAGGGGGCAGGGTATGGCTACACCTTC; cdr3_aa: CASSIKKGAGYGYTF; j_call: TRBJ1-2; d_call: TRBD1; clone_size: -; v_call: TRBV19
cdr3_nt: TGTGCCAGCAGGCCGGGACAGGGGCCACTGGCGACGCAGTATTTT; cdr3_aa: CASRPGQGPLATQYF; j_call: TRBJ2-3; d_call: TRBD1; clone_size: once; v_call: TRBV9
cdr3_nt: TGTGCCAGCAGCTTCGACAGGGGAAGTTCTGGGGCCAACGTCCTGACTTTC; cdr3_aa: CASSFDRGSSGANVLTF; j_call: TRBJ2-6; d_call: TRBD1; clone_size: -; v_call: TRBV5-4
cdr3_nt: TGTGCCAGCTCTAGGACTAGCGGGTTCACAGATACGCAGTATTTT; cdr3_aa: CASSRTSGFTDTQYF; j_call: TRBJ2-3; d_call: TRBD2; clone_size: -; v_call: TRBV6-6
cdr3_nt: TGTGCCAGATCAATGGGGCAGCCGGGGGTTAATGAAAAACTGTTTTTT; cdr3_aa: CARSMGQPGVNEKLFF; j_call: TRBJ1-4; d_call: -; clone_size: -; v_call: TRBV2
cdr3_nt: TGTGCCAGCAGTGGAAGGACAGGGAGCTGGCCCCAGCATTTT; cdr3_aa: CASSGRTGSWPQHF; j_call: TRBJ1-5; d_call: TRBD1; clone_size: -; v_call: TRBV6-5
cdr3_nt: TGTGCCAGCTCACTCGTTGACCGGGACAGGGGGAACACTGAAGCTTTCTTT; cdr3_aa: CASSLVDRDRGNTEAFF; j_call: TRBJ1-1; d_call: TRBD1; clone_size: -; v_call: TRBV18
cdr3_nt: TGTGCCAGCAGCCCGGGACAGGGGGTGCGGGAGCAGTACTTC; cdr3_aa: CASSPGQGVREQYF; j_call: TRBJ2-7; d_call: TRBD1; clone_size: -; v_call: TRBV9
cdr3_nt: TGCGCCAGCAGCTTGGCCCTGCAGGGGGACTATGGCTACACCTTC; cdr3_aa: CASSLALQGDYGYTF; j_call: TRBJ1-2; d_call: TRBD1; clone_size: few; v_call: TRBV5-1
cdr3_nt: TGTGCTAGTAGTTTATTAGCGGGGGGGAACCAGTACTTC; cdr3_aa: CASSLLAGGNQYF; j_call: TRBJ2-5; d_call: TRBD2; clone_size: -; v_call: TRBV12-5
cdr3_nt: TGTGCCACCAGCAGAGATCGGGCGGGGGGTCAGCCCCAGCATTTT; cdr3_aa: CATSRDRAGGQPQHF; j_call: TRBJ1-5; d_call: -; clone_size: -; v_call: TRBV15
cdr3_nt: TGTGCCTGGAGTGCGGGACAGGGCAATCAGCCCCAGCATTTT; cdr3_aa: CAWSAGQGNQPQHF; j_call: TRBJ1-5; d_call: TRBD1; clone_size: few; v_call: TRBV30
cdr3_nt: TGTGCCAGCAGGCAACAGGGAAACTCTGGAAACACCATATATTTT; cdr3_aa: CASRQQGNSGNTIYF; j_call: TRBJ1-3; d_call: -; clone_size: -; v_call: TRBV13
cdr3_nt: TGTGCCTGGAGTGTCGGCGGCCGAGGATATTTT; cdr3_aa: CAWSVGGRGYF; j_call: TRBJ1-3; d_call: -; clone_size: -; v_call: TRBV30
cdr3_nt: TGCGCCAGCAGCATTAGCGGGGGGATCGACAATGAGCAGTTCTTC; cdr3_aa: CASSISGGIDNEQFF; j_call: TRBJ2-1; d_call: TRBD2; clone_size: once; v_call: TRBV5-1
cdr3_nt: TGTGCCAGTACGAGCCCCGGTCACACCATATATTTT; cdr3_aa: CASTSPGHTIYF; j_call: TRBJ1-3; d_call: -; clone_size: -; v_call: TRBV19
cdr3_nt: TGCAGCGTTGAACGGGAATACTATGGCTACACCTTC; cdr3_aa: CSVEREYYGYTF; j_call: TRBJ1-2; d_call: -; clone_size: -; v_call: TRBV29-1
cdr3_nt: TGTGCCAGCAGCTTAGCCCTCGACAGGGGGCGAGATCAGCCCCAGCATTTT; cdr3_aa: CASSLALDRGRDQPQHF; j_call: TRBJ1-5; d_call: TRBD1; clone_size: -; v_call: TRBV11-3
cdr3_nt: TGTGCCTCTGGGCGCGCCTTTAGTCAGCCCCAGCATTTT; cdr3_aa: CASGRAFSQPQHF; j_call: TRBJ1-5; d_call: -; clone_size: -; v_call: TRBV27
cdr3_nt: TGCGCCAGCAGCCAAGATGCCGACAGATACCACTCTGGGGCCAACGTCCTGACTTTC; cdr3_aa: CASSQDADRYHSGANVLTF; j_call: TRBJ2-6; d_call: -; clone_size: -; v_call: TRBV4-3
cdr3_nt: TGTGCCAGCAGCTTAGCCGGGAACACTGAAGCTTTCTTT; cdr3_aa: CASSLAGNTEAFF; j_call: TRBJ1-1; d_call: -; clone_size: -; v_call: TRBV7-2
cdr3_nt: TGTGCCAGCAGCGCAAACCGACAGGGAGACTATGGCTACACCTTC; cdr3_aa: CASSANRQGDYGYTF; j_call: TRBJ1-2; d_call: TRBD1; clone_size: -; v_call: TRBV7-3
cdr3_nt: TGCAGCGTTGAAGAAGGCAGGGGGCGCATGGAGACCCAGTACTTC; cdr3_aa: CSVEEGRGRMETQYF; j_call: TRBJ2-5; d_call: TRBD1; clone_size: -; v_call: TRBV29-1
cdr3_nt: TGTGCCAGCAGTGAGATGACGGGGGTAAACTACGAGCAGTACTTC; cdr3_aa: CASSEMTGVNYEQYF; j_call: TRBJ2-7; d_call: -; clone_size: -; v_call: TRBV6-4
cdr3_nt: TGTGCCAGCAGTTACTCGAACAGGGGGCTAGGCGAGCAGTACTTC; cdr3_aa: CASSYSNRGLGEQYF; j_call: TRBJ2-7; d_call: TRBD1; clone_size: -; v_call: TRBV6-6
cdr3_nt: TGTGCCAGCAGTTTAGGAGGGAAGAACACTGAAGCTTTCTTT; cdr3_aa: CASSLGGKNTEAFF; j_call: TRBJ1-1; d_call: -; clone_size: few; v_call: TRBV28
cdr3_nt: TGTGCCAGCAGTTTATCCCCAGGGGGCGCCTTTGGCTACACCTTC; cdr3_aa: CASSLSPGGAFGYTF; j_call: TRBJ1-2; d_call: TRBD1; clone_size: -; v_call: TRBV27